This T cell receptor beta chain was identified during a study of shared clonotypes between healthy human individuals. Clones were read by immunoSEQ multiplex PCR, and TCRdb kept only the in-frame ones, dropping some. This sample has over a million clones, with under 80% found just once. The CDR3 consists of 15 residues. V was cut by 0 bases and J by 4 bases, with 9 bases left in between. Germline V gives CDR1 ENHRY, CDR2 SYGVKD. The chain employs TRBV10-3 and TRBJ1-4; D remains unclear. Sequencing input: memory CD4+ T cells sorted from blood. Subset described: CD45RA-negative fraction. The clonotype originates from a man between 18 and 35 years old in good health. CDR3 amino acids: CAISESKTLNEKLFF. CDR3 nucleotides: TGTGCCATCAGTGAGTCGAAGACACTTAATGAAAAACTGTTTTTT.